Below, one T cell receptor beta chain is given with its context. CDR1 is MNHNY and CDR2 is SVGAGI in the germline V gene (reference sequence). This CDR3 spans 13 amino acids. After removal of 8 bases from V and 1 base from J, the junction contained 5 bases not matched to a gene. This sample is part of a study of blood T cell repertoires in COVID-19. About the research overall: COVID-19 samples, acute and convalescent, were from the United States, Italy and Spain. PBMCs, B-cell-depleted T cells, or T cells were the source of the cDNA or gDNA that made up the material.

Libraries were prepared by immunoSEQ multiplex PCR; TCRdb keeps only in-frame clonotypes and omits some of them. The data contain approximately 300,000 clones, just under 85% of them singletons. This TCR derives from a woman between 50 and 59 years old with active or convalescent COVID-19. The sequencing sample was made of peripheral blood. The chain combines TRBV6-6 with TRBJ2-7, with 7 bases identical to TRBD1. The CDR3 DNA reads TGTGCCAGCTCTCGGACAGGTTCCTACGAGCAGTACTTC. The encoded protein is CASSRTGSYEQYF.